The 10 T cell receptor beta chains below were found in one sample sequenced in a study of shared clonotypes between healthy human individuals. The method was immunoSEQ multiplex PCR; TCRdb's version includes in-frame clones alone and lacks a portion of them. The sample has around 500,000 clones, around 73% seen once. Specimen: PBMCs. The receptors were sampled from a woman in her forties in good health. Some clones in this sample may be carry-over from other donors' samples.

The V call is TRBV25-1, the J call TRBJ1-2; D not certain. The CDR3 is 13 residues long. Trimming removed 1 base at V and 4 bases at J, with 7 bases between. Germline CDR1 reads MGHDK; CDR2 reads SYGVNS. For the CDR3, the DNA is TGTGCCAGCAGTGAATTGGGCAGCTATGGCTACACCTTC. This sequence encodes CASSELGSYGYTF.

The CDR3 reads CASSFVGSNYGYTF. CDR3 in DNA: TGTGCCAGCAGTTTCGTCGGGTCTAACTATGGCTACACCTTC. The chain uses TRBV27 and TRBJ1-2; D is unclear. The CDR3 is 14 residues long. CDR1 and CDR2 (germline): MNHEY, SMNVEV (reference sequence). The V gene lost 3 bases and the J gene lost 0 bases, with 8 bases spanning the gap.

This clone was detected only a few times. The chain recombines TRBV14 with TRBJ2-5; maybe TRBD2 (5 bases). Between the trimmed V and J ends, which lost 1 base and 5 bases, there was a span of 11 bases. CDR1 and CDR2 from the germline V gene are SGHDN and FVKESK. The CDR3 is 14 residues long. For the CDR3, the DNA is TGTGCCAGCAGCCAAGCCCCTTTAGCGGAGACCCAGTACTTC. This encodes CASSQAPLAETQYF. Full variable domain (rest looked up from reference TRBV14 and TRBJ2-5): EAGVTQFPSHSVIEKGQTVTLRCDPISGHDNLYWYRRVMGKEIKFLLHFVKESKQDESGMPNNRFLAERTGGTYSTLKVQPAELEDSGVYFCASSQAPLAETQYFGPGTRLLVL.

J is TRBJ1-1 and V is TRBV10-1; 10 bases map to TRBD1. The V gene's germline CDR1 is WNHNN and CDR2 SYGVQD (reference sequence). The V gene end was trimmed by 2 bases and the J gene end by 6 bases; junction bases not matched to a gene: 3. CDR3 size: 14 residues. The CDR3 bases are TGCGCCAGCAGTGAGGACAGGGGGCTACCTGAAGCTTTCTTT. It specifies CASSEDRGLPEAFF.

V and J are TRBV7-3 and TRBJ2-7; D not certain. Germline V lookup: CDR1 SGHTA, CDR2 FQGTGA. The V end was cut by 5 bases, the J end by 0 bases, with 14 bases between. The CDR3 contains 15 residues. CDR3 DNA sequence: TGTGCCAGCAGCCCTCTCCGCGTTAGCTCCTACGAGCAGTACTTC. Residues: CASSPLRVSSYEQYF.

The J gene is TRBJ2-7, the V gene TRBV5-4, with 7 bases identical to TRBD1. CDR1 is SGHNT, CDR2 YYREEE, per germline (reference sequence). This CDR3 is built from 14 residues. Germline trimming cut 4 bases from V and 3 bases from J; bases unmatched to any gene: 7. As DNA, the CDR3 is TGTGCCAGCAGCCCTAGGGACAGCAGCTACGAGCAGTACTTC. The encoded protein is CASSPRDSSYEQYF.

This clone was observed a few times. The gene calls are TRBV5-1 and TRBJ2-3, with TRBD2 identical over 14 bases. The CDR3 is 22 amino acids. The junction had 21 bases not matched to a gene; V was cut back by 0 bases and J by 6 bases. The V gene's germline CDR1 is SGHRS and CDR2 YFSETQ. This CDR3 is CASSLAEWTSGRLPLGSDTQYF. In nucleotides, the CDR3 is TGCGCCAGCAGCTTGGCCGAGTGGACTAGCGGGAGGCTGCCTTTGGGCTCCGATACGCAGTATTTT.

This chain connects TRBV7-6 to TRBJ2-1, with 9 positions matching TRBD2. Trimming cost V 4 bases and J 4 bases; bases outside gene matches: 8. Germline V gives CDR1 SGHVS, CDR2 FNYEAQ. The CDR3 runs 16 residues. CDR3 nucleotides: TGTGCCAGCAGCTCCGGTGGACTAGCGACTTACAATGAGCAGTTCTTC. Protein product: CASSSGGLATYNEQFF.

This chain links TRBV27 with TRBJ1-2, with a weak D call TRBD1 (6 bases). Between the trimmed V and J ends, which lost 6 bases and 8 bases, there was a span of 16 bases. Germline loops: CDR1 MNHEY, CDR2 SMNVEV (reference sequence). The CDR3 spans 13 residues. This chain's CDR3 is CASSRNQGIGYTF. CDR3 nucleotides: TGTGCCAGCAGCCGCAATCAGGGGATCGGCTACACCTTC.

The CDR3 loop reads CASSVIRGLGETQYF. In DNA form, the CDR3 reads TGTGCCAGCAGTGTCATCCGGGGTTTGGGAGAGACCCAGTACTTC. V gene TRBV25-1 combines with J gene TRBJ2-5; a possible D gene is TRBD2 (5 bases). This CDR3 contains 15 residues. V was shortened by 4 bases and J by 4 bases, with 16 bases between the two germline ends. The germline gives CDR1 MGHDK, CDR2 SYGVNS.